The rows below give T cell receptor beta chains drawn from one sample of a study of Ad26.COV2.S vaccination and SARS-CoV-2 variants. Some clones are missing from TCRdb's copy, which holds only in-frame ones; the method was immunoSEQ multiplex PCR. The sample includes more than 300,000 clones, around 89% seen only once; the top ten take around 5.3%. Sequences were derived from peripheral blood, sampled in a trial of Ad26.COV2.S vaccine versus placebo. These TCRs come from a person between 18 and 65 years old who received the Ad26.COV2.S COVID-19 vaccine or a placebo. Each CDR3 is given with its conserved first and last residue. The D gene is left open where the match is weak. Clone size appears in some rows only: once, few, many, or a class for an expanded clone.

v_gene	j_gene	abundance	d_gene	CDR3nt	CDR3aa
TRBV19	TRBJ1-1	NA	TRBD1	TGTGCCAGTAGTACAGACAGGGGACTAGAAGCTTTCTTT	CASSTDRGLEAFF
TRBV7-2	TRBJ1-2	NA	TRBD1	TGTGCCAGCAGCTTAGAAGGGGGCATTGGTGGCTACACCTTC	CASSLEGGIGGYTF
TRBV7-9	TRBJ2-5	NA	NA	TGTGCCAGCAGCAGGCAAGAGACCCAGTACTTC	CASSRQETQYF
TRBV29-1	TRBJ1-2	NA	TRBD1	TGCAGCGTTGACGTCCCGGGACAGGGGGGAGCTAACTATGGCTACACCTTC	CSVDVPGQGGANYGYTF
TRBV7-8	TRBJ1-6	NA	NA	TGTGCCAGCAGCTTAGGGAGAGGGAATTCACCCCTCCACTTT	CASSLGRGNSPLHF
TRBV6-2/TRBV6-3	TRBJ2-1	NA	NA	TGTGCCAGCAGCCGGGGGACAGCGACCTACAATGAGCAGTTCTTC	CASSRGTATYNEQFF
TRBV28	TRBJ2-1	NA	NA	TGTGCCAGCAGTCCACAAAGCCCGACACCCGAGCAGTTCTTC	CASSPQSPTPEQFF
TRBV5-6	TRBJ2-7	NA	NA	TGTGCCAGCAGCTTGGTAGGGACACCCTCCTACGAGCAGTACTTC	CASSLVGTPSYEQYF
TRBV29-1	TRBJ2-1	once	NA	TGCAGCGGGGGCAGGGTAAACTCCTACAATGAGCAGTTCTTC	CSGGRVNSYNEQFF
TRBV5-1	TRBJ2-5	few	NA	TGCGCCAGCAGCTTGGATAGCGTTGGCGAGACCCAGTACTTC	CASSLDSVGETQYF
TRBV25-1	TRBJ2-1	NA	NA	TGTGCCAGCAGTGACCCAGAAGTCCCATACAATGAGCAGTTCTTC	CASSDPEVPYNEQFF
TRBV2	TRBJ2-2	NA	NA	TGTGCCAGCAGTGAAAACGGGGTCGGGGAGCTGTTTTTT	CASSENGVGELFF
TRBV15	TRBJ2-5	NA	NA	TGTGCCACCAGCAGTGATAGTGTTCAAGAGACCCAGTACTTC	CATSSDSVQETQYF
TRBV7-2	TRBJ2-5	once	NA	TGTGCCAGCAGCTTATTGCTGGGAGAGACCCAGTACTTC	CASSLLLGETQYF
TRBV4-3	TRBJ2-4	NA	TRBD1	TGCGCCAGCAGCCAAGAGGCAGGGGGCTTCCAAAACATTCAGTACTTC	CASSQEAGGFQNIQYF
TRBV18	TRBJ2-5	NA	NA	TGTGCCAGCTCACCACCAGCCAGGGCCGGAGAGACCCAGTACTTC	CASSPPARAGETQYF
TRBV9	TRBJ2-2	NA	TRBD2	TGTGCCAGCAGCCTCGGACTAGCGGGAGGGCGCACCGGGGAGCTGTTTTTT	CASSLGLAGGRTGELFF
TRBV9	TRBJ2-2	few	NA	TGTGCCAGCAGCCCGTCCTCGGCCGGGGAGCTGTTTTTT	CASSPSSAGELFF
TRBV19	TRBJ1-1	once	NA	TGTGCCAGTAGTATAGTTGGGGGGCGGGTGACTGAAGCTTTCTTT	CASSIVGGRVTEAFF
TRBV6-5	TRBJ2-4	NA	NA	NA	CASSSSGIQYF
TRBV19	TRBJ2-2	NA	TRBD2	TGTGCCAGTAGTATTCTCGCGGGAGGTATCTACACCGGGGAGCTGTTTTTT	CASSILAGGIYTGELFF
TRBV9	TRBJ2-7	NA	TRBD1	TGTGCCAGCAGCCCCGGACAGGGATTTAGCGAGCAGTACTTC	CASSPGQGFSEQYF
TRBV18	TRBJ1-2	NA	NA	TGTGCCAGCTCACTTCAGGGGACCGCTAACTATGGCTACACCTTC	CASSLQGTANYGYTF
TRBV2	TRBJ2-6	NA	NA	TGTGCCAGCAGAGAGACATTCTCGGGGGCCAACGTCCTGACTTTC	CASRETFSGANVLTF
TRBV7-9	TRBJ1-1	NA	NA	TGTGCCAGCAGGGGGACGAACACTGAAGCTTTCTTT	CASRGTNTEAFF
TRBV12-3/TRBV12-4	TRBJ1-2	NA	NA	TGTGCCAGCACTACAGCCCCCAACTATGGCTACACCTTC	CASTTAPNYGYTF
TRBV20-1	TRBJ2-7	NA	NA	TGCAGTGCTAGTGGTGACCGCTTGACCTACGAGCAGTACTTC	CSASGDRLTYEQYF
TRBV7-2	TRBJ2-3	NA	TRBD2	TGTGCCAGCAGCTCCCCCCGACTAGCGGGGACCACAGATACGCAGTATTTT	CASSSPRLAGTTDTQYF
TRBV29-1	TRBJ2-4	NA	TRBD1	TGCAGCGGAACAGGGGAAAACATTCAGTACTTC	CSGTGENIQYF
TRBV18	TRBJ1-1	NA	NA	TGTGCCAGCTCACCGACACAACAGGAAGCTTTCTTT	CASSPTQQEAFF
TRBV12-3/TRBV12-4	TRBJ1-1	NA	NA	TGTGCCAGCAGTCCTAGTAACTTCGAAGCTTTCTTT	CASSPSNFEAFF
TRBV27	TRBJ2-7	NA	NA	TGTGCCAGCAGTTTAATAGGGGCGCGGTACGAGCAGTACTTC	CASSLIGARYEQYF
TRBV2	TRBJ2-5	NA	NA	TGTGCCAGCATCTCGAACGGGACACCCGAGACCCAGTACTTC	CASISNGTPETQYF
TRBV6-1	TRBJ2-1	NA	NA	TGTGCCAGCAGTGAATTGCTTAAACGAGGAGGTTCCAATGAGCAGTTCTTC	CASSELLKRGGSNEQFF
TRBV5-1	TRBJ2-1	NA	NA	TGCGCCAGCAGCTTTACAGGGAATGAGCAGTTCTTC	CASSFTGNEQFF
TRBV14	TRBJ2-4	NA	NA	TGTGCCAGCGGACGACAGCTAGCCAAAAACATTCAGTACTTC	CASGRQLAKNIQYF
TRBV28	TRBJ1-4	NA	NA	TGTGCCAGCAGCCGGACAAGGCGCGACGAAAAACTGTTTTTT	CASSRTRRDEKLFF
TRBV6-5	TRBJ2-4	NA	TRBD2	TGTGCCACCGGACAGTTAAGCGGGGGCAAAAACATTCAGTACTTC	CATGQLSGGKNIQYF
TRBV9	TRBJ1-2	NA	NA	TGTGCCAGCAGCACCGAAGGTGGGGCGTTTTATGGCTACACCTTC	CASSTEGGAFYGYTF
TRBV5-1	TRBJ2-5	NA	TRBD2	TGCGCCAGCAGCTCCGGGACTAGCGGGAACCAAGAGACCCAGTACTTC	CASSSGTSGNQETQYF
TRBV5-5	TRBJ1-4	NA	NA	TGTGCCAGCAGCAGGGTTGTCAATGAAAAACTGTTTTTT	CASSRVVNEKLFF
TRBV7-9	TRBJ2-1	NA	NA	TGTGCCAGCTCGGGGCGGCTCTCCTACAATGAGCAGTTCTTC	CASSGRLSYNEQFF
TRBV7-3	TRBJ2-2	NA	NA	TGTGCCAGCAGCTTAAGCCCGGGCGGCCGGGAGCTGTTTTTT	CASSLSPGGRELFF